The 7 T cell receptor beta chains below were found in one sample sequenced in a study of T cell responses to AZD1222 COVID-19 vaccine. Sequenced by immunoSEQ multiplex PCR; TCRdb stores in-frame clones only, minus some. The sample has 70,000 to 90,000 clones; roughly 89% are singletons. The sequencing here drew on peripheral blood, taken on day 0 of AZD1222 vaccination. The receptors derive from an adult in good health.

The CDR3 here is CASSALGAGVYEQYF. The DNA for the CDR3 is TGTGCCAGCAGTGCCCTAGGGGCGGGAGTGTACGAGCAGTACTTC. The J gene is TRBJ2-7, the V gene TRBV2, with TRBD2 matching 7 bases. With 4 bases clipped from V and 4 bases from J, the junction kept 10 bases outside the gene matches. The CDR3 length is 15 residues. Germline V gene lookup returns CDR1 SNHLY and CDR2 FYNNEI.

In its sample, this clone was seen once. V gene TRBV12-3 or TRBV12-4 combines with J gene TRBJ1-1; D remains unclear. V shed 6 bases and J shed 6 bases, with 8 bases lying between them. There are 11 residues in the CDR3. This CDR3 reads CASRTRAEAFF. Written as DNA, the CDR3 is TGTGCCAGCAGGACTAGGGCTGAAGCTTTCTTT.

The rearrangement joins TRBV19 to TRBJ2-3; no reliable D call. The germline CDR1 and CDR2 sequences are LNHDA and SQIVND (reference sequence). The CDR3 has 15 amino acids. V lost 6 bases to trimming and J lost 3 bases, with 16 bases between them. CDR3 sequence reads: CASSPLSTLTDTQYF. CDR3 nucleotide sequence: TGTGCCAGTAGCCCCCTATCCACTCTAACAGATACGCAGTATTTT.

This sequence joins TRBV28 and TRBJ1-1, with D possibly being TRBD1 (6 bases). Trimming took off 3 bases at V and 2 bases at J, with 13 bases between the two ends. The CDR3 has 15 amino acids. The germline V gene has CDR1 MDHEN and CDR2 SYDVKM. Here the CDR3 DNA reads TGTGCCAGCAGTTTTGACAGGAGAGCAAACACTGAAGCTTTCTTT. The encoded protein is CASSFDRRANTEAFF. Full variable domain (remainder filled in from reference TRBV28 and TRBJ1-1): DVKVTQSSRYLVKRTGEKVFLECVQDMDHENMFWYRQDPGLGLRLIYFSYDVKMKEKGDIPEGYSVSREKKERFSLILESASTNQTSMYLCASSFDRRANTEAFFGQGTRLTVV.

V and J are TRBV9 and TRBJ2-7; TRBD2 matches 9 bases. Germline-derived CDR1 and CDR2 are SGDLS and YYNGEE. The CDR3 totals 16 residues. The trim removed 4 bases at V and 2 bases at J, leaving 10 bases unmatched. CDR3 sequence (DNA): TGTGCCAGCAGCCCCCGGTCTAGCGGGATAACCTACGAGCAGTACTTC. Translation: CASSPRSSGITYEQYF.

CDR3 sequence (DNA): TGTGCCAGCAGTCCCTCGGGGACTAACTACTATACGCAGTATTTT. Amino acid sequence: CASSPSGTNYYTQYF. The rearrangement joins TRBV27 to TRBJ2-3; 7 nucleotides line up with TRBD2. The V gene's germline CDR1 is MNHEY and CDR2 SMNVEV (reference sequence). The CDR3 consists of 15 residues. V trimming: 5 bases; J trimming: 7 bases; junction bases outside the gene matches: 12.

The gene calls are TRBV18 and TRBJ1-1; D gene ambiguous. CDR3 length equals 14 residues. Trimming shortened V by 2 bases and J by 6 bases, and 13 bases separated the two germline ends. CDR1 and CDR2 (germline): KGHSH, LQKENI. CDR3 nucleotide sequence: TGTGCCAGCTCACCAGGGCCGACGGCAGCTGAAGCTTTCTTT. Amino acid sequence: CASSPGPTAAEAFF.